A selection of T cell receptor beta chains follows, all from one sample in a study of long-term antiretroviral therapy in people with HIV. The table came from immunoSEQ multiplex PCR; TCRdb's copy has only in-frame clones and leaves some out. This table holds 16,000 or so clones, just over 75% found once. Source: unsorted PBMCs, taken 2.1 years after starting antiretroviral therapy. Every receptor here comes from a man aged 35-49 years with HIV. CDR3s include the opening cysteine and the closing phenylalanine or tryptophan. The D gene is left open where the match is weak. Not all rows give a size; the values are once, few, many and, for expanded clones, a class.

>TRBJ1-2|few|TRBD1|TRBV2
TGTGCCAGCAGTGGGAGAGGGGGCACATACTATGGCTACACCTTC
CASSGRGGTYYGYTF
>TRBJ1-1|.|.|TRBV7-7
TGTGCCAGCAGCCTTAAGGTCGGCACTGAAGCTTTCTTT
CASSLKVGTEAFF
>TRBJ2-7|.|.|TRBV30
TGTGCCTGGAGTATAACACCTTACGAGCAGTACTTC
CAWSITPYEQYF
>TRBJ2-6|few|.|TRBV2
TGTGCCAGCAGTGAAGAAGGGGAAGCCAACGTCCTGACTTTC
CASSEEGEANVLTF
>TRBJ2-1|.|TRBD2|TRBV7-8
TGTGCCAGCAGCTTAGCGGGCGCGGGGGGGCGTCATCGGGAGCAGTTCTTC
CASSLAGAGGRHREQFF
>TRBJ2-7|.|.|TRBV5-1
TGCGCCAGCAGCTTGTGGTCGGGGAAGGGGATCCTCTACGAGCAGTACTTC
CASSLWSGKGILYEQYF
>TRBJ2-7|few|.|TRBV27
TGTGCCAGCACCGACGGCTACTCCTACGAGCAGTACTTC
CASTDGYSYEQYF
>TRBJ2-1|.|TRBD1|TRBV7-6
TGTGCCAGCAGCTTTAGGACAGGTGACAATGAGCAGTTCTTC
CASSFRTGDNEQFF
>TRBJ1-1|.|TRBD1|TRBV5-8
TGTGCCAGCAGCCCAGGGACAGGGGGCTGGACTGAAGCTTTCTTT
CASSPGTGGWTEAFF
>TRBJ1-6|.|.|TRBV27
TGTGCCAGCAGTTTATCTTCACCGCTCTATAATTCACCCCTCCACTTT
CASSLSSPLYNSPLHF
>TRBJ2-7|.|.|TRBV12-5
TGTGCTAGTGGTTTGGAGGATATCTCCTACGAGCAGTACTTC
CASGLEDISYEQYF
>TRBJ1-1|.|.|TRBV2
TGTGCCAGAGCGCCTGTACAGGGAATGAACACTGAAGCTTTCTTT
CARAPVQGMNTEAFF
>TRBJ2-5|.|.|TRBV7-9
TGTGCCAGCAGCTTTAAAGGAGGTGTCGGCCGGGGGGAGACCCAGTACTTC
CASSFKGGVGRGETQYF
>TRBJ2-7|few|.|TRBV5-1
TGCGCCAGCAGCATGTCAGCAGGGTTCACCTACGAGCAGTACTTC
CASSMSAGFTYEQYF
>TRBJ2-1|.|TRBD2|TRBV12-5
TGTGCTAGTGGTTTGGTACTAAACGCACCTAGCGGGGGGCCTTACAATGAGCAGTTCTTC
CASGLVLNAPSGGPYNEQFF
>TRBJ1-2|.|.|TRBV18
TGTGCCAGCTCACAGTGGACAGCGGATCGAGCTAACTATGGCTACACCTTC
CASSQWTADRANYGYTF
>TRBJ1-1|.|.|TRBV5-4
TGTGCCAGCAGCCCGTGGGGGGGCACTGAAGCTTTCTTT
CASSPWGGTEAFF
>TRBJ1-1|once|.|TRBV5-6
TGTGCCAGCAGCTTGGTACAGCATGAAGCTTTCTTT
CASSLVQHEAFF
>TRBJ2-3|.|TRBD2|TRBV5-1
TGCGCCAGCAGAAAGACTAGCGGGGCATTCACAGATACGCAGTATTTT
CASRKTSGAFTDTQYF
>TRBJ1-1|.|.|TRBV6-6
TGTGCCAGCAGCACAGGGATAGAGGCTTTCTTT
CASSTGIEAFF
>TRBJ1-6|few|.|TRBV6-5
TGTGCCAGCAGAGTCAGGGCGGCCGTAGAGTCACCCCTCCACTTT
CASRVRAAVESPLHF
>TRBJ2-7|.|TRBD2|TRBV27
TGTGCCAGCAGTAAACGGGGCGGGGGGCCCTACGAGCAGTACTTC
CASSKRGGGPYEQYF
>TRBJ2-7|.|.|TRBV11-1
TGTGCCAGCAGCTTAGCTCCCCTCAGTGTCGGAAAGCAGTACTTC
CASSLAPLSVGKQYF
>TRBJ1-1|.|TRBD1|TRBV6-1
TGTGCCAGCAGTGTCAACAGGGGTGGCACTGAAGCTTTCTTT
CASSVNRGGTEAFF
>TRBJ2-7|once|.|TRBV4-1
TGCGCCAGCAGCCAAGTATTAGCGGAGGAGCAGTACTTC
CASSQVLAEEQYF
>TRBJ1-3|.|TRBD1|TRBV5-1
TGCGCCAGCAGCAAGGGGACAGTCGGCTCTGGAAACACCATATATTTT
CASSKGTVGSGNTIYF
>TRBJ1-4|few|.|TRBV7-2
TGTGCCAGCAGCCCCAACAGAGAAGAAAAACTGTTTTTT
CASSPNREEKLFF
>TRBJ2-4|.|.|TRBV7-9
TGTGCCAGCAGCTTAGGCCGGCCGGGGCAGCGTCTAGCCAAAAACATTCAGTACTTC
CASSLGRPGQRLAKNIQYF
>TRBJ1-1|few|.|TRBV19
TGTGCCAGTAGTATAGGGGAAACCTCCGCGGAAGCTTTCTTT
CASSIGETSAEAFF